These 13 T cell receptor beta chains were all obtained from the same sample, sequenced in a study of T cells in Graves' hyperthyroidism and ophthalmopathy. The CDR3 regions of TCR beta were amplified from RNA transcripts. A set of HTBI primers served as the primers for a first-round RT-PCR of the TCR CDR3. TCRdb analysed the multiplex PCR reads with MiXCR anew, one entry per CDR3 protein. This sample has roughly 500,000 distinct CDR3 sequences, with around 13% found just once. The sample was blood. These receptors were taken from a woman in her 30s with Graves' hyperthyroidism that later progressed to Graves' ophthalmopathy.

The V call is TRBV7-9, the J call TRBJ1-2; D perhaps matches TRBD1 (6 bases). The CDR3 has 13 residues. The V gene's germline CDR1 is SEHNR and CDR2 FQNEAQ (reference sequence). V lost 3 bases and J lost 6, with 11 bases in between. The CDR3 spells CASSFNRAHGYTF. CDR3 DNA sequence: TGTGCCAGCAGCTTTAACAGGGCTCATGGCTACACCTTC.

At least ten counts were recorded for this clonotype. The gene calls are TRBV27 and TRBJ2-5; possible D gene TRBD1, 6 bases. Between the trimmed V and J ends, which lost 6 bases and 5 bases, there was a span of 19 bases. Germline loops: CDR1 MNHEY, CDR2 SMNVEV (reference sequence). The length of the CDR3 is 15 residues. The CDR3 DNA reads as TGTGCCAGCAGCAACCTAGGGGGACCCTGGGAGACCCAGTACTTC. This sequence encodes CASSNLGGPWETQYF.

This clonotype came up many times. The chain is built from TRBV6-5 and TRBJ2-7; D gene unclear. V lost 0 bases, J lost 4 bases, and 16 bases lay in between. The CDR3 sequence is 16 residues long. Germline CDR1 is MNHEY and CDR2 is SVGAGI. DNA for the CDR3: TGTGCCAGCAGTTACTCGAGCTGGGCCTCCAGTTACGAGCAGTACTTC. Amino acids: CASSYSSWASSYEQYF.

This clonotype was seen many times. The chain links TRBV11-3 to TRBJ2-7; TRBD1 matches at 7 bases. V lost 4 bases to trimming and J lost 4 bases; unmatched junction nucleotides: 4. The CDR3 runs to 13 residues. Germline CDR1 is SGHNT and CDR2 is YENEEA. The CDR3 DNA reads TGTGCCAGCAGCTCCCGGGACAGTTACGAGCAGTACTTC. It encodes CASSSRDSYEQYF.

This clonotype has at least ten counts. The chain uses TRBV30 and TRBJ1-2; D is possibly TRBD1 (5 bases). CDR3 length equals 14 residues. The germline V gene has CDR1 GTSNPN and CDR2 SVGIG (reference sequence). Trimming removed 2 bases from V and 0 bases from J, with 10 bases in between. As DNA, the CDR3 is TGTGCCTGGAGTCCATCGGGGGCTAACTATGGCTACACCTTC. It codes for CAWSPSGANYGYTF. The full variable domain, in which reference TRBV30 and TRBJ1-2 provide the parts outside the CDR3, is SQTIHQWPATLVQPVGSPLSLECTVEGTSNPNLYWYRQAAGRGLQLLFYSVGIGQISSEVPQNLSASRPQDRQFILSSKKLLLSDSGFYLCAWSPSGANYGYTFGSGTRLTVV.

This sequence joins TRBV10-1 and TRBJ2-7, with 11 nucleotides matching TRBD2. CDR1 and CDR2 (germline): WNHNN, SYGVQD (reference sequence). The CDR3 consists of 16 residues. The V and J ends lost 6 bases and 2 bases, in that order; junction bases with no gene match: 9. CDR3 in amino acids: CASSQGGTSGPYEQYF. The CDR3, as DNA: TGCGCCAGCAGCCAAGGAGGGACTAGCGGACCCTACGAGCAGTACTTC.

This clonotype has ten or more counts. The V gene is TRBV19, the J gene TRBJ2-5; D might be TRBD1 or TRBD2, each matching 5 bases. From germline, CDR1 is LNHDA and CDR2 SQIVND (reference sequence). CDR3 length: 14 amino acids. The V gene lost 3 bases and the J gene lost 2 bases, with 10 bases spanning the gap. In DNA form, the CDR3 reads TGTGCCAGTAGTATTCAGGGACCTCAAGAGACCCAGTACTTC. It codes for CASSIQGPQETQYF.

In its sample, this clonotype was seen many times. The chain links TRBV20-1 to TRBJ2-2; tentatively, D is TRBD1 or TRBD2 (5 bases each). V was trimmed by 3 bases and J by 7 bases, leaving 12 bases between them. Germline V lookup: CDR1 DFQATT, CDR2 SNEGSKA (reference sequence). The CDR3 totals 13 residues. The CDR3 coding sequence is TGCAGTGCTAGGCGAGGGGCCTACGGGGAGCTGTTTTTT. Its translation is CSARRGAYGELFF.

The V gene is TRBV20-1, the J gene TRBJ2-3; no reliable D call. This CDR3 contains 11 residues. Germline CDR1 is DFQATT and CDR2 is SNEGSKA (reference sequence). V was cut by 5 bases and J by 4 bases, with 7 bases left in between. The DNA for the CDR3 is TGCAGTGCTCCGCAACCAGATACGCAGTATTTT. Protein sequence: CSAPQPDTQYF.

This clonotype occurred many times. The chain has TRBV27 and TRBJ1-1; D possibly corresponds to TRBD1 (5 bases). The V gene's germline CDR1 is MNHEY and CDR2 SMNVEV (reference sequence). The V end lost 6 bases, the J end lost 5 bases, and 16 bases lay between the germline ends. The CDR3 runs to 14 residues. CDR3 in DNA: TGTGCCAGCAGGCCGCCCAGGGAAAATACTGAAGCTTTCTTT. Its translation is CASRPPRENTEAFF.

This clonotype appeared many times. This rearrangement joins TRBV20-1 to TRBJ2-3, with D possibly matching TRBD2 (6 bases). V was shortened by 6 bases and J by 3 bases, with 16 bases between the two germline ends. The germline V gene has CDR1 DFQATT and CDR2 SNEGSKA (reference sequence). This CDR3 has 14 residues. DNA of the CDR3: TGCAGTGCGGATTCCAGACTAGTAACAGATACGCAGTATTTT. Translation gives CSADSRLVTDTQYF.

This clonotype was counted ten times or more. This rearrangement joins TRBV12-5 to TRBJ1-5, with TRBD1 identical over 8 bases. Germline V gene data show CDR1 as LGHNT and CDR2 as FRNRAP. Trimming took 0 bases from V and 1 from J; bases not matched to a gene: 8. This CDR3 is built from 18 residues. The DNA for the CDR3 is TGTGCTAGTGGTTTGGTAAGGGGGACAGGACTAAGCAATCAGCCCCAGCATTTT. This gives the protein CASGLVRGTGLSNQPQHF. Full variable domain (missing parts from reference TRBV12-5 and TRBJ1-5): DARVTQTPRHKVTEMGQEVTMRCQPILGHNTVFWYRQTMMQGLELLAYFRNRAPLDDSGMPKDRFSAEMPDATLATLKIQPSEPRDSAVYFCASGLVRGTGLSNQPQHFGDGTRLSIL.

In its sample, this clonotype was seen many times. The V gene is TRBV9, the J gene TRBJ2-7; D is perhaps TRBD2 (6 bases). Germline V CDR1 and CDR2: SGDLS, YYNGEE. V was trimmed by 0 bases and J by 1 base, leaving 20 bases between them. The length of the CDR3 is 18 residues. The CDR3 nucleotides read TGTGCCAGCAGCGTAGTACGGTGGAGGAGGGAGCGATCCTACGAGCAGTACTTC. The encoded protein is CASSVVRWRRERSYEQYF.